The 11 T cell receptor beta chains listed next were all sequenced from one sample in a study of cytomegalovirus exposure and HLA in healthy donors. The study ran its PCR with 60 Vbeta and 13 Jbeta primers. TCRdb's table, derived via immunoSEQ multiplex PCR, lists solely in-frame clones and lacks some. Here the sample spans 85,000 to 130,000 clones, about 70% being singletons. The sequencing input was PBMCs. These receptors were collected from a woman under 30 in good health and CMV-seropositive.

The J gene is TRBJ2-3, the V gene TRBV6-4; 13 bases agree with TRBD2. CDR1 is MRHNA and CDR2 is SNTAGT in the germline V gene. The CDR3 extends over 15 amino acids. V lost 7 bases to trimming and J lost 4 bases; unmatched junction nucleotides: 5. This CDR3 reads CASKRTSGSADTQYF. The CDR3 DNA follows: TGTGCCAGCAAGCGGACTAGCGGGAGCGCAGATACGCAGTATTTT.

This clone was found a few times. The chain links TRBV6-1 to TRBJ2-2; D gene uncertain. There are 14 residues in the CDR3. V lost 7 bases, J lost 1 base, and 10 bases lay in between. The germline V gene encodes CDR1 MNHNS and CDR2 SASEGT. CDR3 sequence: CASILSVNTGELFF. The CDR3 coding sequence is TGTGCCAGCATATTGAGCGTGAACACCGGGGAGCTGTTTTTT.

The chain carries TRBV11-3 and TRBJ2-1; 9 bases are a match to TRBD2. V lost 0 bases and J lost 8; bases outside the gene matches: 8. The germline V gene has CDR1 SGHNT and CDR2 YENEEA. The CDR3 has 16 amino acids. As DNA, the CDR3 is TGTGCCAGCAGCTTAGATGGGCGGGAGGGCCAGGATGAGCAGTTCTTC. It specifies CASSLDGREGQDEQFF.

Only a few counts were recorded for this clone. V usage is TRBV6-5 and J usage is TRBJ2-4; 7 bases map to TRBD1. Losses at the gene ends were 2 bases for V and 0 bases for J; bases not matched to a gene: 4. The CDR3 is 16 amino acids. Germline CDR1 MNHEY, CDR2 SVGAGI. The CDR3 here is CASSYSTGVAKNIQYF. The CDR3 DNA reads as TGTGCCAGCAGTTACAGTACAGGGGTAGCCAAAAACATTCAGTACTTC.

The CDR3 is CASSYSHNNYGYTF. CDR3 sequence (DNA): TGTGCCAGCAGTTACTCCCACAATAACTATGGCTACACCTTC. The chain uses TRBV6-5 and TRBJ1-2; D unresolved. The CDR3 covers 14 residues. Germline V gene data show CDR1 as MNHEY and CDR2 as SVGAGI. V lost 0 bases and J 1 base, leaving 6 bases between the germline ends.

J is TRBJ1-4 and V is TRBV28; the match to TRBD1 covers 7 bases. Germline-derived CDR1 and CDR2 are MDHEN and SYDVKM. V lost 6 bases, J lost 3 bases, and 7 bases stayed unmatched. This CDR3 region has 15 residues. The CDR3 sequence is CASRFPGQPNEKLFF. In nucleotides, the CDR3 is TGTGCCAGCAGGTTCCCGGGACAGCCTAATGAAAAACTGTTTTTT.

The CDR3 here is CASSEAWLGRSNQPQHF. Written as DNA, the CDR3 is TGTGCCAGCAGTGAAGCTTGGTTGGGGAGGAGCAATCAGCCCCAGCATTTT. The gene calls are TRBV6-1 and TRBJ1-5, with D unresolved. Between the trimmed V and J ends, which lost 0 bases and 1 base, there was a span of 13 bases. The CDR3 is made up of 17 amino acids. CDR1 is MNHNS, CDR2 SASEGT, per germline.

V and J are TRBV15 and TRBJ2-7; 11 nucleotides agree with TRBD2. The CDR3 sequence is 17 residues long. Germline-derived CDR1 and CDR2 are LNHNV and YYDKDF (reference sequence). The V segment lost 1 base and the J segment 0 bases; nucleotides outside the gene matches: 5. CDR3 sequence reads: CATSRALTSGTSYEQYF. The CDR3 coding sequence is TGTGCCACCAGCAGAGCCTTGACTAGCGGGACCTCCTACGAGCAGTACTTC. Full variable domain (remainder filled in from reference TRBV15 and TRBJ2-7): DAMVIQNPRYQVTQFGKPVTLSCSQTLNHNVMYWYQQKSSQAPKLLFHYYDKDFNNEADTPDNFQSRRPNTSFCFLDIRSPGLGDTAMYLCATSRALTSGTSYEQYFGPGTRLTVT.

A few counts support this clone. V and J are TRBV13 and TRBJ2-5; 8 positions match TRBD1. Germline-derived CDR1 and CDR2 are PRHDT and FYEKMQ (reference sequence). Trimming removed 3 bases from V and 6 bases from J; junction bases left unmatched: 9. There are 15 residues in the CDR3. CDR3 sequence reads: CASSFPPGQGQTQYF. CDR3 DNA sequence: TGTGCCAGCAGCTTCCCCCCCGGACAGGGACAGACCCAGTACTTC. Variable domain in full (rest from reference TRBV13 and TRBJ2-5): AAGVIQSPRHLIKEKRETATLKCYPIPRHDTVYWYQQGPGQDPQFLISFYEKMQSDKGSIPDRFSAQQFSDYHSELNMSSLELGDSALYFCASSFPPGQGQTQYFGPGTRLLVL.

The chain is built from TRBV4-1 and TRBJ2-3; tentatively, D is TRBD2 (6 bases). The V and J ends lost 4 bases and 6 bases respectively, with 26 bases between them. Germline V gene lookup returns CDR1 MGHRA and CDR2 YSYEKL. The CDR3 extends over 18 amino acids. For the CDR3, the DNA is TGCGCCAGCAGCCCCTGGACGAAGGCTACTAGCTCTTCTGATACGCAGTATTTT. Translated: CASSPWTKATSSSDTQYF.

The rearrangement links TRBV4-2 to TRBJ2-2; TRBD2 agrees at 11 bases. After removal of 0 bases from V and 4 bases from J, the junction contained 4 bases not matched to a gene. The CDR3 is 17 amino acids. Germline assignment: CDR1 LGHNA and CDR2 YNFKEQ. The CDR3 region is CASSQEIAGGLTGELFF. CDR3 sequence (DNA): TGTGCCAGCAGCCAAGAAATAGCGGGAGGGCTCACCGGGGAGCTGTTTTTT.